This record concerns one T cell receptor (beta chain) sequence. Its antigen is not known. The CDR3 is 13 amino acids. V was clipped by 5 bases and J by 6 bases; unmatched bases: 2. CDR1 is SGHVS and CDR2 is FNYEAQ in the germline V gene. The data stem from a study of T cell responses to AZD1222 COVID-19 vaccine. This table comes from immunoSEQ multiplex PCR, and its TCRdb copy is limited to in-frame clones, with some not included. The repertoire holds about 140,000 clones, just over 90% seen once, with more than 0.8% in the top ten. Regarding the study as a whole: Donors in the cohort were predominantly white British and more often female, and clonal diversity was possibly underestimated. Spike-specific TCR breadth rose after two AZD1222 doses, and depth rose as well.

The sequence was obtained from an adult in good health. The sample consisted of peripheral blood, taken on day 0 of MenACWY control vaccination. The chain combines TRBV7-6 with TRBJ2-2, with 8 bases lining up with TRBD1. The CDR3 is CASSTTGAGELFF. The DNA for the CDR3 is TGTGCCAGCAGCACGACAGGGGCCGGGGAGCTGTTTTTT.